A selection of T cell receptor beta chains follows, all from one sample in a study of shared clonotypes between healthy human individuals. Libraries were prepared by immunoSEQ multiplex PCR; TCRdb keeps only in-frame clonotypes and omits some of them. The sample consists of fewer than 1.4 million clones, more than 75% of them appearing once. Sequencing input: memory CD4+ T cells from PBMCs. The receptors were sampled from a man younger than 35 in good health. Some clones in this sample may be carry-over from other donors' samples. CDR3s include the opening cysteine and the closing phenylalanine or tryptophan. A D gene is named only where the DNA matches it firmly. Clone size is given for some rows only: seen once, a few or many times, or a class if the clone is expanded.

d_call j_call v_call clone_size cdr3_aa cdr3_nt
- TRBJ2-2 TRBV6-5 - CASSPGLNTGELFF TGTGCCAGCAGCCCCGGTTTAAACACCGGGGAGCTGTTTTTT
TRBD2 TRBJ2-3 TRBV27 - CASTPSGLAGRGRTDTQYF TGTGCCAGCACCCCCTCGGGACTAGCGGGACGGGGACGCACAGATACGCAGTATTTT
TRBD2 TRBJ2-7 TRBV7-2 - CASSLGLAGTYEQYF TGTGCCAGCAGCCTAGGGCTAGCGGGAACCTACGAGCAGTACTTC
- TRBJ2-1 TRBV2 once CASSELRTGNGRENEQFF TGTGCCAGCAGTGAACTGAGGACAGGGAACGGGAGGGAGAATGAGCAGTTCTTC
- TRBJ2-5 TRBV28 - CASSSPRRRETQYF TGTGCCAGCAGTTCACCTAGGCGGCGGGAGACCCAGTACTTC
- TRBJ1-4 TRBV27 - CASSLRGYPNEKLFF TGTGCCAGCAGTTTAAGGGGCTATCCTAATGAAAAACTGTTTTTT
- TRBJ1-1 TRBV2 - CASSKQTANTEAFF TGTGCCAGCAGCAAGCAGACAGCGAACACTGAAGCTTTCTTT
- TRBJ1-2 TRBV5-1 - CASSLALGSYGYTF TGCGCCAGCAGCTTGGCGTTGGGCAGCTATGGCTACACCTTC
- TRBJ1-4 TRBV7-9 - CASSLGGTVNEKLFF TGTGCCAGCAGCTTAGGTGGGACGGTGAATGAAAAACTGTTTTTT
TRBD1 TRBJ2-7 TRBV4-1 many CASSPEGQGGYEQYF TGCGCCAGCAGCCCAGAGGGACAGGGGGGCTACGAGCAGTACTTC
TRBD1 TRBJ1-4 TRBV29-1 - CSGGQGYEKLFF TGCAGCGGAGGACAGGGTTATGAAAAACTGTTTTTT
TRBD1 TRBJ2-5 TRBV30 - CAWTSGGLGETQYF TGTGCCTGGACCTCAGGGGGTTTAGGAGAGACCCAGTACTTC
- TRBJ1-5 TRBV6-1 - CASSSGFINQPQHF TGTGCCAGCAGTTCAGGGTTTATCAATCAGCCCCAGCATTTT
- TRBJ2-7 TRBV19 - CASRDRAASYEQYF TGTGCCAGTAGGGACCGGGCCGCGTCCTACGAGCAGTACTTC
- TRBJ2-7 TRBV7-2 - CASSRGRGSYEQYF TGTGCCAGCAGCCGGGGCCGCGGGTCCTACGAGCAGTACTTC
- TRBJ1-2 TRBV6-6 - CASTPLGQGNYGYTF TGTGCCAGCACCCCCCTTGGGCAGGGCAACTATGGCTACACCTTC
- TRBJ2-3 TRBV18 - CASSPPEGSSTDTQYF TGTGCCAGCTCACCACCTGAGGGTTCTAGCACAGATACGCAGTATTTT
- TRBJ1-3 TRBV7-2 - CASSSGPGAGNTIYF TGTGCCAGCAGCTCAGGCCCGGGGGCTGGAAACACCATATATTTT
- TRBJ1-4 TRBV10-3 few CAIGQGMNEKLFF TGTGCCATCGGCCAAGGAATGAATGAAAAACTGTTTTTT
TRBD1 TRBJ2-5 TRBV18 - CASSPGQGAETQYF TGTGCCAGCTCACCTGGACAGGGAGCGGAGACCCAGTACTTC
TRBD1 TRBJ2-7 TRBV30 - CAWSGTGTGGYEQYF TGTGCCTGGAGCGGGACCGGGACAGGGGGGTACGAGCAGTACTTC
- TRBJ1-2 TRBV5-6 - CASSPPGGTYGYTF TGTGCCAGCAGCCCCCCCGGGGGTACCTATGGCTACACCTTC
- TRBJ2-7 TRBV28 - CASSYGRGFYEQYF TGTGCCAGCAGTTATGGCAGAGGATTCTACGAGCAGTACTTC
TRBD1 TRBJ2-7 TRBV30 few CAWVRDRPYEQYF TGTGCCTGGGTCCGGGACAGACCCTACGAGCAGTACTTC
TRBD2 TRBJ2-1 TRBV4-1 - CASSPRLAWEQFF TGCGCCAGCAGCCCCAGACTAGCGTGGGAGCAGTTCTTC
TRBD1 TRBJ2-7 TRBV28 few CASSLPGTGGTEQYF TGTGCCAGCAGTTTGCCCGGGACAGGGGGCACCGAGCAGTACTTC
TRBD1 TRBJ1-1 TRBV18 - CASTPSPDRGSEAFF TGTGCCAGCACCCCGAGCCCGGACAGGGGTTCTGAAGCTTTCTTT
- TRBJ1-1 TRBV7-2 - CASSLQISKGTEAFF TGTGCCAGCAGCTTACAAATATCTAAAGGCACTGAAGCTTTCTTT
- TRBJ2-6 TRBV15 - CATSRAPPGANVLTF TGTGCCACCAGCAGAGCCCCCCCTGGGGCCAACGTCCTGACTTTC
- TRBJ2-5 TRBV6-5 - CASSCSGVQETQYF TGTGCCAGCAGTTGCTCAGGGGTCCAAGAGACCCAGTACTTC
TRBD2 TRBJ2-5 TRBV7-2 once CASSPIVGREETQYF TGTGCCAGCAGCCCGATTGTCGGGAGGGAAGAGACCCAGTACTTC
- TRBJ1-2 TRBV7-2 - CASSLTRQTNYGYTF TGTGCCAGCAGCTTAACCCGACAGACGAACTATGGCTACACCTTC
- TRBJ1-4 TRBV19 few CASSIWPATNEKLFF TGTGCCAGTAGTATCTGGCCGGCAACTAATGAAAAACTGTTTTTT
- TRBJ1-2 TRBV19 - CASSIADSYGYTF TGTGCCAGTAGTATCGCCGACAGCTATGGCTACACCTTC
- TRBJ2-7 TRBV6-6 many CASGRRGDEQYF TGTGCCAGCGGGCGACGGGGCGACGAGCAGTACTTC
- TRBJ1-4 TRBV5-1 once CASSPGHTGSEKLFF TGCGCCAGCAGCCCCGGACACACCGGCAGTGAAAAACTGTTTTTT
- TRBJ2-5 TRBV2 - CASGDPSETQYF TGTGCCAGCGGGGATCCGTCAGAGACCCAGTACTTC
- TRBJ2-3 TRBV20-1 - CSAKRADTQYF TGCAGTGCTAAAAGGGCAGATACGCAGTATTTT
- TRBJ2-3 TRBV5-1 - CASSLRSASDTQYF TGCGCCAGCAGCTTGAGAAGCGCCAGCGATACGCAGTATTTT
- TRBJ2-1 TRBV18 once CASSLLRTPNNEQFF TGTGCCAGCTCACTTCTGAGGACGCCCAACAATGAGCAGTTCTTC
- TRBJ2-3 TRBV7-6 - CASSLVTRDTQYF TGTGCCAGCAGCTTAGTCACTCGAGATACGCAGTATTTT
- TRBJ2-1 TRBV6-5 - CASSTGFLNEQFF TGTGCCAGCAGCACGGGATTCCTGAACGAGCAGTTCTTC
- TRBJ1-1 TRBV28 - CASSFGVKNFF TGTGCCAGCAGTTTCGGGGTCAAGAATTTCTTT
TRBD1 TRBJ2-6 TRBV28 - CASRDRADVSGANVLTF TGTGCCAGCAGGGACAGGGCAGACGTGTCTGGGGCCAACGTCCTGACTTTC
- TRBJ1-3 TRBV5-1 - CASRGGGPSSGNTIYF TGCGCCAGCAGGGGCGGAGGTCCGAGCTCTGGAAACACCATATATTTT
TRBD2 TRBJ2-1 TRBV5-1 once CASSLKIAGEVSEQFF TGCGCCAGCAGCTTGAAAATAGCGGGAGAAGTAAGTGAGCAGTTCTTC
TRBD1 TRBJ2-3 TRBV7-2 - CASSSGQGAGDTQYF TGTGCCAGCAGCTCGGGACAGGGGGCAGGAGATACGCAGTATTTT
- TRBJ2-7 TRBV7-8 - CASSNTPGDSYEQYF TGTGCCAGCAGCAATACGCCGGGGGACAGCTACGAGCAGTACTTC
TRBD2 TRBJ2-7 TRBV7-2 - CASSSGLAGGPPSYEQYF TGTGCCAGCAGCTCGGGACTAGCGGGAGGGCCCCCCTCCTACGAGCAGTACTTC
- TRBJ1-3 TRBV15 - CATSRGTTLHTLSGNTIYF TGTGCCACCAGCAGAGGCACTACCCTACATACCCTCTCTGGAAACACCATATATTTT
- TRBJ1-1 TRBV10-3 - CAISQRNTEAFF TGTGCCATCAGCCAGAGGAACACTGAAGCTTTCTTT
- TRBJ2-4 TRBV4-1 - CASSQPGMKAETKNIQYF TGCGCCAGCAGCCAACCCGGGATGAAGGCCGAAACCAAAAACATTCAGTACTTC